The present T cell receptor (beta chain) was sequenced within a study of a mutant IDH1 vaccine in newly diagnosed glioma. About the research overall: Treated patients, 62.5% male and approximately 38% female, averaged 40.4 years of age.

Germline assignment: CDR1 SGHNT and CDR2 YENEEA. The CDR3 has 17 amino acids. J lost 6 bases, V lost 8 bases, and 10 bases had no gene match. Comments on this clone: Its specificity is not known.

Time point reported: week 5, during vaccination. Mutant IDH1 20-mer peptide, at 300 ug, made up each vaccine dose, with topical imiquimod. Study-level findings and limits: Among patients, around 95% showed immune responses induced by the vaccine.

TCRdb's copy holds only in-frame clones and misses some; the assay was immunoSEQ multiplex PCR. This sample has tens of thousands of clones, with approximately 80% found just once. The sequence was collected from a woman aged 18-30 years with glioma. Some clones in this sample may be carry-over from other donors' samples. The chain joins TRBV11-3 to TRBJ2-1; 16 bases fit TRBD2. Sequencing used PBMCs, obtained from a glioma patient whose treatment included an IDH1 peptide vaccine. DNA for the CDR3: TGTGCCAGCCGACAGCTAGGGACTAGCGGGAGGGCCAATGAGCAGTTCTTC. Translated: CASRQLGTSGRANEQFF.